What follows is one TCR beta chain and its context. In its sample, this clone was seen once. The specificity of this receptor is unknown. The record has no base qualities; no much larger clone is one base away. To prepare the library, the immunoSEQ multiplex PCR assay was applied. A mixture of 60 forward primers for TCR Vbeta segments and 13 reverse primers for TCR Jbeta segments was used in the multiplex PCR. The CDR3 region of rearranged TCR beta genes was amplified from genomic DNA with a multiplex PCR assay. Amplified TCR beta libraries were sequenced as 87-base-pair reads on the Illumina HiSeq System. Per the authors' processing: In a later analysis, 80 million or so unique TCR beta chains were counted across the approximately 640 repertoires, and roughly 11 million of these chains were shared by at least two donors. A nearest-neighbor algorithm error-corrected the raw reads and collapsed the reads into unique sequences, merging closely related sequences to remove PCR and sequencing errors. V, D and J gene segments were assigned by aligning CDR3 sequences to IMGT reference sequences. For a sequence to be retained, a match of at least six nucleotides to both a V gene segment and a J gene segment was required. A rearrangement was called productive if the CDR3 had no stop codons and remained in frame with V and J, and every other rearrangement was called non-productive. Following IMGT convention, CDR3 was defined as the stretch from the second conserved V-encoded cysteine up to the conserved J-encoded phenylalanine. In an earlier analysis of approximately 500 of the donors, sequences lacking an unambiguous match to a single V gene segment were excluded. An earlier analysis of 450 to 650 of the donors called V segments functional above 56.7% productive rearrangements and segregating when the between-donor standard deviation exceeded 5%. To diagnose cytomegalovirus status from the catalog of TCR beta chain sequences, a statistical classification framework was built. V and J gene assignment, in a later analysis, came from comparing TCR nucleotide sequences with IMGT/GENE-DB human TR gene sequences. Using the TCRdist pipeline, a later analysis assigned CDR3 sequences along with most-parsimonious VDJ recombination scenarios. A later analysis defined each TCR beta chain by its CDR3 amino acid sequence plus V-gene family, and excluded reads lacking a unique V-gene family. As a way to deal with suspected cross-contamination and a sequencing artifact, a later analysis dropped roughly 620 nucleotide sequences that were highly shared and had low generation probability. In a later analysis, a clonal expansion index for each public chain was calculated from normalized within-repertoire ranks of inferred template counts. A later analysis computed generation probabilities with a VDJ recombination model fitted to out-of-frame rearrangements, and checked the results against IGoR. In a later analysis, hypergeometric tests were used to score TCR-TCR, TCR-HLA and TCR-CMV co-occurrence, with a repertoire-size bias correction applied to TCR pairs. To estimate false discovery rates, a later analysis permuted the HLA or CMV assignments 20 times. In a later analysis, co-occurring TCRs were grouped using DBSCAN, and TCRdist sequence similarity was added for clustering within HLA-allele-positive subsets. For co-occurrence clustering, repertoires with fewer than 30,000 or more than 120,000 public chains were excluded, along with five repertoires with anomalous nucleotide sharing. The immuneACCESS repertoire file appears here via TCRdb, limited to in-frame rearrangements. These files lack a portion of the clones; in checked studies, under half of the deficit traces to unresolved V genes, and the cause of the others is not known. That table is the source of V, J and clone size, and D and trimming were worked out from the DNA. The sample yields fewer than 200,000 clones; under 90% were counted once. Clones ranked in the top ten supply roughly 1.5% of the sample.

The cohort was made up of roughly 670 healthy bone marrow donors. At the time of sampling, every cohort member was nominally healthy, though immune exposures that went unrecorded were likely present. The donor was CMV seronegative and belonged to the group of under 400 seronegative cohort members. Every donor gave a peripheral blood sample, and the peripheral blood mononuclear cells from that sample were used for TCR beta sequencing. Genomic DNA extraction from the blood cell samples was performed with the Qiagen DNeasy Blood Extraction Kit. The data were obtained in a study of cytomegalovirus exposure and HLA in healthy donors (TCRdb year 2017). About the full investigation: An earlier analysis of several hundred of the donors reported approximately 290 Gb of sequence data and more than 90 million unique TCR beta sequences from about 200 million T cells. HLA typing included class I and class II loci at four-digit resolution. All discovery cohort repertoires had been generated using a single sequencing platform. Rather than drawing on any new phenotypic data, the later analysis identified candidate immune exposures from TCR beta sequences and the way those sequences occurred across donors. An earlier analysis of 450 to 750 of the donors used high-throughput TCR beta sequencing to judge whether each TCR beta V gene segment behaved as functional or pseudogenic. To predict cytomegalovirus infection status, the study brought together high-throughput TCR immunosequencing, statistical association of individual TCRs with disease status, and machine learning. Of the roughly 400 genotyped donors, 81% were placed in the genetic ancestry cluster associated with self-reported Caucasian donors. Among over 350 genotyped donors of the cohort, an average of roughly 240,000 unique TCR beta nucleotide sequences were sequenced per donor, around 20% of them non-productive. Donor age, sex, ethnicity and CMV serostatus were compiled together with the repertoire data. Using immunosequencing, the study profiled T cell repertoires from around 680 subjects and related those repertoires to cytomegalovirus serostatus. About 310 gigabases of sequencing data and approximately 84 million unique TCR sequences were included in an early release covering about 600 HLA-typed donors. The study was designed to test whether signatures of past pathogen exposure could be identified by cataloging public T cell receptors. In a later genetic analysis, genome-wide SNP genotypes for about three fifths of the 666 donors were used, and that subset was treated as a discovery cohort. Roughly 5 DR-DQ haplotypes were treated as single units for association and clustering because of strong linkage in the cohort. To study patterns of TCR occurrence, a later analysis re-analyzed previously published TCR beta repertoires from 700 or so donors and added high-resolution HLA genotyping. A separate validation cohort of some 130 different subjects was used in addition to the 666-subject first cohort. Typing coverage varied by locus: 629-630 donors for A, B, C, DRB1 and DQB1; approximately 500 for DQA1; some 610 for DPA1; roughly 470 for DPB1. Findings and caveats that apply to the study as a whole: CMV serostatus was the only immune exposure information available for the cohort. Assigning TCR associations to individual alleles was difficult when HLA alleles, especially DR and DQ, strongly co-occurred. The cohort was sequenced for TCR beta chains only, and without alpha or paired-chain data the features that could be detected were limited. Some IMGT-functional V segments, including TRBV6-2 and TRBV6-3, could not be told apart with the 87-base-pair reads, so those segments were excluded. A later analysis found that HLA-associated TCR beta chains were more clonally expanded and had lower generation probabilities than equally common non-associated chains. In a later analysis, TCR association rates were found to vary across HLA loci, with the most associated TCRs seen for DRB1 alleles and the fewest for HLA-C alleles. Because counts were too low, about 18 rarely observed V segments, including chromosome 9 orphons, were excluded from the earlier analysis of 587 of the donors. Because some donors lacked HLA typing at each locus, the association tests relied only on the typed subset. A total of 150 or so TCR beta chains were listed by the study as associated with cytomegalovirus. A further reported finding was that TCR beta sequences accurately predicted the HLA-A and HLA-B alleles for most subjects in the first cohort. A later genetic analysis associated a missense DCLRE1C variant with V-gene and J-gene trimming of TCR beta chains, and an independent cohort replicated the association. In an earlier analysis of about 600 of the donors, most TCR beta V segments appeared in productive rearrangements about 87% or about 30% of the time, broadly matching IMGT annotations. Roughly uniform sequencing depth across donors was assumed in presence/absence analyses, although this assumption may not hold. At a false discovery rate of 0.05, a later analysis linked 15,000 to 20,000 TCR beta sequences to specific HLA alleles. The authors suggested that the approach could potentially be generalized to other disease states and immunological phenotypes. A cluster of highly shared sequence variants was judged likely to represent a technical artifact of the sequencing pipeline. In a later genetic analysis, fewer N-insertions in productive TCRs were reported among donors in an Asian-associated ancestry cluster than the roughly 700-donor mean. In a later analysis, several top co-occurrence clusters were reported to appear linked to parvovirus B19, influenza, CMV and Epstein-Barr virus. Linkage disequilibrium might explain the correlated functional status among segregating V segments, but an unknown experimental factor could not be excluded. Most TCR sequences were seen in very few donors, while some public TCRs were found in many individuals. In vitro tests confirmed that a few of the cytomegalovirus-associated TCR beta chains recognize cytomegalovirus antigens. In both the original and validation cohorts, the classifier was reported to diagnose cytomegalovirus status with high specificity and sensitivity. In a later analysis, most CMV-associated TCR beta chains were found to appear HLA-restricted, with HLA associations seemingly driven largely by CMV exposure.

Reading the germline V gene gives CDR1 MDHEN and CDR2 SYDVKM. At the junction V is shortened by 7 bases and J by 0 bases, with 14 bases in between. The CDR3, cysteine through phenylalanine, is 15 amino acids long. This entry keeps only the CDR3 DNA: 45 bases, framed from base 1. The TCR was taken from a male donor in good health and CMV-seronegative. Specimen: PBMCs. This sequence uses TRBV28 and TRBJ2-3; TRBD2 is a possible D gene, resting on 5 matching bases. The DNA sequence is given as TGTGCCAGCAAGAGGGCTAGCCAAAGCACAGATACGCAGTATTTT. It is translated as CASKRASQSTDTQYF.